These 26 T cell receptor beta chains originate from one sample sequenced in a study of cytomegalovirus exposure and HLA in healthy donors. The PCR had 60 Vbeta and 13 Jbeta primers. Data came from immunoSEQ multiplex PCR; TCRdb stores just in-frame clones and leaves some out. The top ten hold 1% to 1.5% of the sample, which has around 130,000 clones, around four fifths seen once. The source material was PBMCs. All receptors derive from a boy younger than 18 in good health and CMV-seronegative.

This chain uses TRBV11-3 with TRBJ2-1; 16 bases align to TRBD2. The CDR3 contains 15 residues. CDR1 is SGHNT, CDR2 YENEEA, per germline. V lost 3 bases, J lost 9 bases, and 2 bases stayed unmatched. The CDR3 sequence: CASSLGLAGGGEQFF. In DNA, the CDR3 is TGTGCCAGCAGCTTGGGACTAGCGGGAGGGGGTGAGCAGTTCTTC.

The J gene is TRBJ2-1, the V gene TRBV10-3, with 10 bases identical to TRBD1. CDR1 and CDR2 from the germline V gene are ENHRY and SYGVKD. The J segment lost 7 bases and the V segment lost 6 bases, leaving 6 bases of the junction unmatched. The CDR3 runs 14 residues. The CDR3 sequence: CAIRTGQGRNEQFF. In nucleotides, the CDR3 is TGTGCCATCAGAACGGGACAGGGGAGGAATGAGCAGTTCTTC.

The chain joins TRBV6-5 to TRBJ2-7; a weak D match, TRBD1 (6 bases). The CDR3 is made up of 13 amino acids. V was pared by 4 bases and J by 3 bases, with 10 bases between. Germline CDR1 reads MNHEY; CDR2 reads SVGAGI. CDR3 sequence: CASSLGQYYEQYF. CDR3 DNA sequence: TGTGCCAGCAGTTTAGGACAGTACTACGAGCAGTACTTC.

The chain uses TRBV5-1 and TRBJ2-3, with 7 positions matching TRBD2. The CDR3 consists of 15 residues. J lost 3 bases, V lost 2 bases, and 6 bases had no gene match. The germline V gene encodes CDR1 SGHRS and CDR2 YFSETQ. The CDR3: CASSFPQGGTDTQYF. CDR3 sequence (DNA): TGCGCCAGCAGCTTCCCGCAGGGAGGGACAGATACGCAGTATTTT.

The rearrangement links TRBV7-2 to TRBJ2-6, with 8 positions matching TRBD2. V trimming: 5 bases; J trimming: 2 bases; junction bases outside the gene matches: 8. This CDR3 has 17 amino acids. The germline V gene has CDR1 SGHTA and CDR2 FQGNSA. In DNA form, the CDR3 reads TGTGCCAGCAGCCCCCTTAGCGGGAATGCTGGGGCCAACGTCCTGACTTTC. Protein product: CASSPLSGNAGANVLTF.

The chain employs TRBV5-1 and TRBJ1-1, with 7 bases matching TRBD1. J gave up 2 bases and V 4 bases, and 11 bases lay outside the gene matches. CDR1 and CDR2 from the germline V gene are SGHRS and YFSETQ. The CDR3 is made up of 16 amino acids. The CDR3 DNA is TGCGCCAGCAGCCCGGCCCAGACAGGGACCAACACTGAAGCTTTCTTT. This translates into CASSPAQTGTNTEAFF. Looking up the rest from reference TRBV5-1 and TRBJ1-1 gives the full variable domain: KAGVTQTPRYLIKTRGQQVTLSCSPISGHRSVSWYQQTPGQGLQFLFEYFSETQRNKGNFPGRFSGRQFSNSRSEMNVSTLELGDSALYLCASSPAQTGTNTEAFFGQGTRLTVV.

CDR3 sequence reads: CASSLELNTGELFF. As DNA, the CDR3 is TGTGCCAGCAGCTTAGAACTAAACACCGGGGAGCTGTTTTTT. The chain joins TRBV11-2 to TRBJ2-2; D is uncertain. Germline CDR1 reads SGHAT; CDR2 reads FQNNGV. V lost 0 bases and J lost 2, with 4 bases in between. The CDR3 length is 14 residues.

In nucleotides, the CDR3 is TGTGCCAGCAGGAGGGGACAGGGGGCAGGGGAGCCCCAGCATTTT. Translation: CASRRGQGAGEPQHF. The V and J genes are TRBV2 and TRBJ1-5; TRBD1 matches at 12 bases. V shed 6 bases and J 8 bases; nucleotides not matched to a gene: 8. Germline-derived CDR1 and CDR2 are SNHLY and FYNNEI. CDR3 length equals 15 residues.

V usage is TRBV5-4 and J usage is TRBJ1-4, with D possibly being TRBD1 (5 bases). Germline V CDR1 and CDR2: SGHNT, YYREEE (reference sequence). This CDR3 contains 13 residues. V was clipped by 0 bases and J by 7 bases, with 7 bases between them. CDR3 coding DNA: TGTGCCAGCAGCTTGGACAGGAGTGAAAAACTGTTTTTT. It specifies CASSLDRSEKLFF.

This clone was found once. The chain uses TRBV7-8 and TRBJ2-3; D ambiguous. This CDR3 has 15 amino acids. V lost 2 bases to trimming and J lost 2 bases, with 11 bases between them. Per the germline V gene, CDR1 is SGHVS and CDR2 is FQNEAQ. The CDR3 is CASSLFVLNTDTQYF. For the CDR3, the DNA is TGTGCCAGCAGCTTATTTGTACTAAACACAGATACGCAGTATTTT.

The rearrangement links TRBV5-4 to TRBJ2-1, with 8 bases fitting TRBD1. V lost 2 bases, J lost 8 bases, and 3 bases stayed unmatched. Germline CDR1 and CDR2: SGHNT and YYREEE (reference sequence). There are 13 residues in the CDR3. CDR3 bases: TGTGCCAGCAGCTTCAACAGGGGGGATGAGCAGTTCTTC. Protein: CASSFNRGDEQFF.

The V call is TRBV5-1, the J call TRBJ2-1, with TRBD2 matching over 8 bases. Trimming removed 5 bases from V and 12 bases from J; junction bases left unmatched: 7. In germline, CDR1 is SGHRS, CDR2 YFSETQ. The CDR3 runs to 12 residues. CDR3 bases: TGCGCCAGCAGAAATCGGGGGGGTGTGCAGTTCTTC. This encodes CASRNRGGVQFF.

A note on this clone: Additional DNA sequences in this sample encode the identical CDR3. The chain recombines TRBV6-5 with TRBJ2-7; 13 bases agree with TRBD2. This CDR3 contains 15 residues. With 6 bases clipped from V and 3 bases from J, the junction kept 5 bases outside the gene matches. Germline CDR1 MNHEY, CDR2 SVGAGI. This CDR3 is CASSPRTSGSYEQYF. The CDR3 DNA is TGTGCCAGCAGCCCGAGGACTAGCGGGAGCTACGAGCAGTACTTC.

The V and J genes are TRBV7-2 and TRBJ1-5, with D hard to call. CDR1 and CDR2 (germline): SGHTA, FQGNSA. There are 12 residues in the CDR3. V was shortened by 7 bases and J by 9 bases, with 13 bases between the two germline ends. The chain's CDR3 is CASNLGEGPQHF. The CDR3 nucleotides are TGTGCCAGCAACCTGGGAGAGGGGCCCCAGCATTTT. The full variable domain, its missing parts supplied by reference TRBV7-2 and TRBJ1-5, is GAGVSQSPSNKVTEKGKDVELRCDPISGHTALYWYRQSLGQGLEFLIYFQGNSAPDKSGLPSDRFSAERTGGSVSTLTIQRTQQEDSAVYLCASNLGEGPQHFGDGTRLSIL.

J is TRBJ1-2 and V is TRBV5-4, with D maybe TRBD1 (6 bases). The germline CDR1 and CDR2 sequences are SGHNT and YYREEE (reference sequence). The ends were cut back, 0 bases at V and 8 bases at J, with 11 bases in the middle. The CDR3 totals 13 residues. In nucleotides, the CDR3 is TGTGCCAGCAGCTTGGGGGGAGGGGGAGGCTACACCTTC. The encoded protein is CASSLGGGGGYTF.

The rearrangement joins TRBV14 to TRBJ2-7; D possibly corresponds to TRBD2 (6 bases). CDR1 and CDR2 from the germline V gene are SGHDN and FVKESK. The CDR3 length is 13 residues. Trimming stripped 4 bases from V and 3 bases from J, with 10 bases between. The CDR3 nucleotides are TGTGCCAGCAGCCGCGGGCGGGGCTACGAGCAGTACTTC. It encodes CASSRGRGYEQYF.

This chain uses TRBV5-4 with TRBJ2-1; TRBD2 agrees at 9 bases. This CDR3 is built from 16 residues. V lost 4 bases and J lost 5; bases outside the gene matches: 10. Germline V lookup: CDR1 SGHNT, CDR2 YYREEE (reference sequence). In DNA, the CDR3 is TGTGCCAGCAGCGCACCTCCTAGCGGGGTACACAATGAGCAGTTCTTC. Translated, it gives CASSAPPSGVHNEQFF.

The chain couples TRBV27 to TRBJ2-5, with 13 bases matching TRBD2. The assigned J gene may be wrong: the sequence end matches TRBJ2-7 better. There are 16 residues in the CDR3. Looked up from germline, CDR1 is MNHEY and CDR2 is SMNVEV (reference sequence). For the CDR3, the DNA is TGTGCCAGCAGTTCTAGGACTAGCGGGGGTACCTACGAGCAGTACTTC. Residues: CASSSRTSGGTYEQYF.

The chain combines TRBV5-1 with TRBJ1-4; D remains unclear. V was cut by 8 bases and J by 3 bases, with 17 bases left in between. In germline, CDR1 is SGHRS, CDR2 YFSETQ. The CDR3 totals 15 residues. DNA of the CDR3: TGCGCCAGTATGTCAAGACCAGGTTCTAATGAAAAACTGTTTTTT. Amino acid sequence: CASMSRPGSNEKLFF. The whole variable domain, filled in from reference TRBV5-1 and TRBJ1-4, reads KAGVTQTPRYLIKTRGQQVTLSCSPISGHRSVSWYQQTPGQGLQFLFEYFSETQRNKGNFPGRFSGRQFSNSRSEMNVSTLELGDSALYLCASMSRPGSNEKLFFGSGTQLSVL.

The chain employs TRBV6-1 and TRBJ2-3, with TRBD2 identical over 10 bases. This CDR3 has 15 residues. With V trimmed by 5 bases and J by 8 bases, 10 bases remained unmatched. CDR1 MNHNS and CDR2 SASEGT come from the germline V gene. CDR3 region: CASSSLAGKAVTQYF. CDR3 nucleotides: TGTGCCAGCAGTTCACTAGCGGGAAAAGCCGTTACGCAGTATTTT.

The rearrangement joins TRBV13 to TRBJ2-1, with TRBD1 matching 10 bases. The V segment lost 3 bases and the J segment 7 bases; nucleotides outside the gene matches: 6. CDR3 length: 15 residues. Germline-derived CDR1 and CDR2 are PRHDT and FYEKMQ (reference sequence). The CDR3 DNA is TGTGCCAGCAGCTTCCGACAGGGGGCTCGGAATGAGCAGTTCTTC. Its protein is CASSFRQGARNEQFF. Full variable domain (rest looked up from reference TRBV13 and TRBJ2-1): AAGVIQSPRHLIKEKRETATLKCYPIPRHDTVYWYQQGPGQDPQFLISFYEKMQSDKGSIPDRFSAQQFSDYHSELNMSSLELGDSALYFCASSFRQGARNEQFFGPGTRLTVL.

Concerning this clone itself: Different DNA sequences within this sample yield the same CDR3. The J gene is TRBJ1-1, the V gene TRBV6-1; maybe TRBD1 (5 bases). Trimming removed 1 base from V and 4 bases from J, with 10 bases in between. The CDR3 length is 14 residues. Per germline, CDR1 MNHNS and CDR2 SASEGT. The CDR3: CASSEVGVGTEAFF. In DNA form, the CDR3 reads TGTGCCAGCAGTGAAGTAGGGGTAGGCACTGAAGCTTTCTTT.

CDR3 DNA sequence: TGCGCCAGCAGCTTCGGGACTAGACCCACAGATACGCAGTATTTT. Encoded protein: CASSFGTRPTDTQYF. V and J are TRBV5-1 and TRBJ2-3, with TRBD2 matching 8 bases. This CDR3 is built from 15 residues. CDR1 and CDR2 from the germline V gene are SGHRS and YFSETQ. V gave up 2 bases and J gave up 2 bases; unmatched junction bases: 4.

The genes are TRBV21-1 and TRBJ1-2; no check of the table's D call, TRBD1, against the DNA was made. TRBV21-1 is given as a pseudogene. The CDR3 runs 14 residues. CDR3 residues: CASSQDQGAYGYTF. DNA for the CDR3: TGTGCCAGCAGCCAAGACCAGGGGGCCTATGGCTACACCTTC.

The CDR3: CASRRLVPGELFF. The CDR3 DNA is TGTGCCAGCAGGCGACTAGTCCCCGGGGAGCTGTTTTTT. This chain connects TRBV7-8 to TRBJ2-2; possibly TRBD2 for D (6 bases). This CDR3 has 13 residues. Germline V gene lookup returns CDR1 SGHVS and CDR2 FQNEAQ. Between the trimmed V and J ends, which lost 6 bases and 6 bases, there was a span of 11 bases.

The J gene is TRBJ1-2, the V gene TRBV25-1; no clear D. The CDR3 is made up of 14 amino acids. CDR1 is MGHDK and CDR2 is SYGVNS in the germline V gene. Trimming pared 3 bases from V and 4 bases from J, leaving 12 bases between. The CDR3 nucleotides are TGTGCCAGCAGTGACCCCGGCAGGTTCTATGGCTACACCTTC. This codes for CASSDPGRFYGYTF.